This record covers a single T cell receptor beta chain. These data are taken from a study of blood T cell repertoires in COVID-19. Overall study context: Italy, Spain and the United States were the sources of the convalescent and acute COVID-19 samples. The analysed material was cDNA or gDNA that came from T cells, B-cell-depleted T cells, or PBMCs.

The table came from immunoSEQ multiplex PCR; TCRdb's copy has only in-frame clones and leaves some out. The data contain about 270,000 clones, 86% of them seen just once; the ten biggest clones take up roughly 2.6%. The CDR3 runs to 14 residues. CDR1 is MNHEY and CDR2 is SMNVEV in the germline V gene (reference sequence). Trimming left V 3 bases short and J 1 base short, with 9 bases between. The TCR comes from a woman under 30 who had recovered from COVID-19. Source material: PBMCs or T cells enriched from blood (not recorded which). The chain uses TRBV27 and TRBJ2-5, with D perhaps TRBD1 (5 bases). CDR3 sequence reads: CASSFQGPQETQYF. Here the CDR3 DNA reads TGTGCCAGCAGTTTCCAGGGTCCCCAAGAGACCCAGTACTTC.